Following are 17 T cell receptor beta chains from one sample sequenced in a study of blood T cell repertoires in COVID-19 (dated by TCRdb to about 2020). Library method: the immunoSEQ multiplex PCR assay. In TCRdb, the immuneACCESS table is reduced to in-frame sequences with V and J assigned. These tables do not hold every clone; where another copy was compared, an unresolved V gene accounts for under half, and the others remain unexplained. The sample includes 30,000 to 45,000 clones, with 65% to 85% observed a single time. The top ten clones comprise approximately 32% of the sample. Material: peripheral blood. These receptors came from a man older than 75 with active or convalescent COVID-19.

The V gene is TRBV12-3 or TRBV12-4, the J gene TRBJ1-1, with unresolved D. The CDR3 has 13 residues. Trimming left V 5 bases short and J 5 bases short, with 12 bases between. As DNA, the CDR3 is TGTGCCAGCAGTGGTGCCACGGGGACTGAAGCTTTCTTT. Its translation is CASSGATGTEAFF.

The chain employs TRBV9 and TRBJ1-2, with unresolved D. Per the germline V gene, CDR1 is SGDLS and CDR2 is YYNGEE. The V and J ends lost 0 bases and 1 base respectively, with 7 bases between them. CDR3 length equals 14 residues. CDR3 amino acids: CASSVDRFNYGYTF. The CDR3 DNA follows: TGTGCCAGCAGCGTAGATCGGTTTAACTATGGCTACACCTTC. The full variable domain, completed using reference TRBV9 and TRBJ1-2, is DSGVTQTPKHLITATGQRVTLRCSPRSGDLSVYWYQQSLDQGLQFLIQYYNGEERAKGNILERFSAQQFPDLHSELNLSSLELGDSALYFCASSVDRFNYGYTFGSGTRLTVV.

The count of this clone is one. The genes are TRBV4-3 and TRBJ1-1; 9 bases agree with TRBD1. V was pared by 0 bases and J by 6 bases, with 2 bases of the junction left unmatched. The CDR3 loop spans 14 amino acids. Per the germline V gene, CDR1 is LGHNA and CDR2 is YSLEER. The DNA of the CDR3 is TGCGCCAGCAGCCAAGAGGGACAGGGTTCTGAAGCTTTCTTT. It codes for CASSQEGQGSEAFF.

As regards this clone: A read error may account for a junction end that differs from germline. This sequence joins TRBV7-2 and TRBJ2-2, with TRBD2 matching over 8 bases. CDR3 length: 16 residues. Germline CDR1 SGHTA, CDR2 FQGNSA. CDR3 sequence: CASSSLGTRNPGELFF. In DNA form, the CDR3 reads TGTGCCAGCAGCTCCCTCGGGACTAGGAACCCCGGGGAGCTGTTTTTT. Drawing the rest from reference TRBV7-2 and TRBJ2-2, the complete variable domain is GAGVSQSPSNKVTEKGKDVELRCDPISGHTALYWYRQSLGQGLEFLIYFQGNSAPDKSGLPSDRFSAERTGGSVSTLTIQRTQQEDSAVYLCASSSLGTRNPGELFFGEGSRLTVL.

The chain employs TRBV6-2 or TRBV6-3 and TRBJ1-1; possibly TRBD1 for D (5 bases). The CDR3 is 13 amino acids. Trimming removed 5 bases from V and 1 base from J, with 8 bases in between. Looked up from germline, CDR1 is MNHEY and CDR2 is SVGEGT. The CDR3 DNA sequence: TGTGCCAGCAGTAAGACAGAGAACACTGAAGCTTTCTTT. It yields the protein CASSKTENTEAFF.

This rearrangement joins TRBV6-1 to TRBJ1-1, with a tentative D call TRBD1 (5 bases). Germline V gene sequence: CDR1 MNHNS, CDR2 SASEGT. The V gene lost 3 bases and the J gene lost 5 bases, with 10 bases spanning the gap. CDR3 size: 13 residues. The CDR3 DNA reads TGTGCCAGCAGTGAGTCCGACAGAACTGAAGCTTTCTTT. Residues: CASSESDRTEAFF.

This clone was detected only a few times. CDR3 DNA: TGTGCCAGCAGCCAAGACAGCGGGACGGTTACTGGAAACACCATATATTTT. Translated: CASSQDSGTVTGNTIYF. The chain combines TRBV3-1 (or the pseudogene TRBV3-2) with TRBJ1-3; a possible D gene is TRBD1 (5 bases). Germline V lookup: CDR1 LGHDT, CDR2 YNNKEL (reference sequence). Trimming cost V 0 bases and J 2 bases, with 14 bases left between them. The CDR3 is 17 residues long.

This rearrangement joins TRBV11-2 to TRBJ2-1, with TRBD2 matching over 9 bases. Germline assignment: CDR1 SGHAT and CDR2 FQNNGV. Trimming removed 1 base from V and 9 bases from J; junction bases left unmatched: 7. This CDR3 has 15 amino acids. The DNA of the CDR3 is TGTGCCAGCAGCTTAGGTGGCGGGGGGGCGGTTGAGCAGTTCTTC. Residues: CASSLGGGGAVEQFF.

The chain is built from TRBV11-3 and TRBJ1-6, with unresolved D. This CDR3 contains 14 residues. Germline assignment: CDR1 SGHNT and CDR2 YENEEA. V gave up 2 bases and J gave up 8 bases, with 10 bases separating them. CDR3 protein: CASSLSSSDSPLHF. The CDR3 bases are TGTGCCAGCAGCTTATCTTCTTCAGATTCACCCCTCCACTTT.

The J gene is TRBJ2-2, the V gene TRBV7-3; TRBD1 matches at 7 bases. J was trimmed by 7 bases and V by 3 bases; bases with no gene match: 17. The CDR3 is 18 residues long. CDR1 and CDR2 from the germline V gene are SGHTA and FQGTGA. CDR3 sequence: CASSFQGGREGRSGELFF. The CDR3 coding sequence is TGTGCCAGCAGCTTCCAAGGGGGCAGGGAAGGGAGAAGCGGGGAGCTGTTTTTT. The full variable domain, with the rest looked up from reference TRBV7-3 and TRBJ2-2, is GAGVSQTPSNKVTEKGKYVELRCDPISGHTALYWYRQSLGQGPEFLIYFQGTGAADDSGLPNDRFFAVRPEGSVSTLKIQRTERGDSAVYLCASSFQGGREGRSGELFFGEGSRLTVL.

V and J are TRBV7-3 and TRBJ2-1, with D possibly matching TRBD2 (6 bases). From germline, CDR1 is SGHTA and CDR2 FQGTGA. V lost 4 bases, J lost 1 base, and 14 bases lay in between. The CDR3 loop spans 16 amino acids. The DNA of the CDR3 is TGTGCCAGCAGCTCCAACGGGGGAGAATCCTACAATGAGCAGTTCTTC. Residues: CASSSNGGESYNEQFF.

The gene calls are TRBV7-3 and TRBJ1-1; possibly TRBD1 for D (6 bases). The CDR3 extends over 15 amino acids. V lost 0 bases and J 1 base, leaving 9 bases between the germline ends. Germline values: CDR1 SGHTA, CDR2 FQGTGA. CDR3 residues: CASSLTPGANTEAFF. In DNA form, the CDR3 reads TGTGCCAGCAGCTTAACGCCAGGGGCGAACACTGAAGCTTTCTTT.

In this sample, this clone turned up once. V gene TRBV7-9 combines with J gene TRBJ2-2; 14 positions agree with TRBD2. This CDR3 has 17 residues. J lost 1 base, V lost 4 bases, and 2 bases had no gene match. CDR1 and CDR2 (germline): SEHNR, FQNEAQ (reference sequence). CDR3: CASSSGTSGGNTGELFF. CDR3 bases: TGTGCCAGCAGCTCCGGGACTAGCGGGGGGAACACCGGGGAGCTGTTTTTT.

V usage is TRBV4-3 and J usage is TRBJ2-1, with 13 bases aligning to TRBD2. Trimming took 2 bases from V and 12 from J; bases not matched to a gene: 7. Germline CDR1 reads LGHNA; CDR2 reads YSLEER. The CDR3 sequence is 15 residues long. CDR3 nucleotide sequence: TGCGCCAGCAGCCAAAGGACTAGCGGGAGATTGGGGCAGTTCTTC. Protein: CASSQRTSGRLGQFF.

The chain recombines TRBV18 with TRBJ1-5; TRBD1 matches at 7 bases. The germline CDR1 and CDR2 sequences are KGHSH and LQKENI. The CDR3 totals 14 residues. J lost 2 bases, V lost 4 bases, and 2 bases had no gene match. CDR3 sequence: CASSQDRGNQPQHF. CDR3 DNA sequence: TGTGCCAGCTCACAAGACAGGGGCAATCAGCCCCAGCATTTT.

The chain couples TRBV10-3 to TRBJ2-1; 10 nucleotides align to TRBD2. The J segment lost 5 bases and the V segment lost 7 bases, leaving 17 bases of the junction unmatched. Germline CDR1 reads ENHRY; CDR2 reads SYGVKD. This CDR3 is 18 amino acids long. The CDR3 here is CAINPHFELAGFDNEQFF. In DNA, the CDR3 is TGTGCCATCAACCCACACTTTGAACTAGCGGGATTCGACAATGAGCAGTTCTTC.

The count of this clone is one. The gene calls are TRBV2 and TRBJ2-1, with a tentative D call TRBD1 (6 bases). The germline V gene encodes CDR1 SNHLY and CDR2 FYNNEI. The V end was cut by 4 bases, the J end by 15 bases, with 19 bases between. The CDR3 consists of 13 residues. In DNA, the CDR3 is TGTGCCAGCAGTGTCTGGACAGCGCCAAATGTGTTCTTC. Protein sequence: CASSVWTAPNVFF.